The sequence of this TCR beta chain was determined in a study of blood T cells in healthy people across ages (dated by TCRdb to about 2015). Describing the broader study: In model experiments, roughly one uniquely barcoded TCR beta cDNA molecule per two T cells was captured by template switching. To track age-related changes in TCR beta repertoire diversity, the study relied on deep sequencing normalized with unique cDNA molecular identifiers. The donors were divided into four age groups: young (average around 15 years), middle-aged (under 40), aged (roughly 60) and long-lived (around 80). Donors of different ages were randomly distributed across sequencing lanes to avoid experimental bias. Using the same blood draw, the study looked at two additional independent replicas of 1 million unique cDNA reads for two donors, one aged 18 to 30 and the other aged 80 or older. Overall study outcomes, separate from this receptor: Conclusive comparison of naive and antigen-experienced compartments was prevented by the profiling of bulk unsorted PBMCs. Estimates of total diversity based on one million sequenced T cells were regarded as lower bounds and as underestimates. Compared with the aged group, more naive CD4+ T cells, fewer expanded clones and increased TCR diversity were shown by the long-lived group, suggesting age selection. Observed TCR beta diversity correlated strongly with the percentage of naive T cells measured by flow cytometry. As age increased, observed TCR beta diversity per million T cells dropped in a roughly linear way, and a significant reduction was already evident by age approximately 40. The CMV infection status of donors was not known, potentially confounding age-related changes in expanded clonotypes.

On this clonotype: This receptor's antigen is unknown. Relative to the germline gene, one junction end is altered; a read error may explain this.

The method behind the library was 5' RACE. Sequencing used an Illumina HiSeq 2500. A second PCR of about 6 to 12 cycles was performed with a sample-barcoded 5' primer and a J-beta primer mix. A template-switch 5' adaptor carrying 12 random nucleotides introduced a unique molecular identifier onto each TCR beta cDNA molecule. At least 2.5 million CDR3-containing paired-end reads were obtained from each sample. All of the RNA was converted into first-strand cDNA using the Mint cDNA synthesis kit, with a TRBC-specific oligonucleotide serving as the primer. All cDNA was treated with uracil-DNA glycosylase and then went through a first 18-cycle PCR with the universal primers M1SS and BC2_uni_R. Per the authors' processing: Normalization of each sample was performed by random selection of 1 million high-quality reads, each carrying a distinct molecular identifier. Instead of being binned into consensus sequences, reads with shared molecular identifiers were discarded. MiTCR, with a Q25 quality threshold and the strictest error-elimination algorithm, was used for CDR3 identification, clonotype clustering and error correction. A nonparametric unseen species model using Euler transformation provided a lower-bound estimate of total TCR beta diversity. The public reads were reprocessed in TCRdb via fastp at Q25 and MiXCR, keeping in-frame beta chains. Rows merge per CDR3 protein into single entries with the most common DNA and genes. TCRdb, not the authors, supplied the V and J calls. For this sample there are approximately 1,100,000 distinct CDR3 sequences; more than 35% appear just once. Under 20% of the sample goes to the ten largest clones.

Including the terminal cysteine and phenylalanine, the CDR3 comprises 17 residues. The retained sequence is limited to the CDR3, 51 bases, with the frame set at the first base. From the germline V gene, CDR1 is SGHDT and CDR2 is YYEEEE. The 39 donors, aged 6 to 90 years, were systemically healthy Caucasian individuals from Russia. Each donor gave 8 to 10 milliliters of peripheral blood, collected into EDTA-treated Vacutainer tubes. PBMCs were isolated by Ficoll-Paque density-gradient centrifugation, with at least 6.5 million obtained per sample. Total RNA was extracted from PBMCs with Trizol reagent, with at least 6 micrograms obtained per sample. For every donor, an aliquot of PBMCs went through flow cytometry to measure the percentages of naive CD45RAhigh/CD27high T cells.

This TCR came from a woman aged 55-70 years in good health. The V gene is TRBV5-6 and the J gene is TRBJ2-6, and 7 junctional nucleotides match TRBD1. Sequencing was performed on blood. The DNA sequence reads TGTGCCAGCAGCTTGATAAAGGGGGCGGCTGGGGCCAACGTCCCGACTTTC. Its coded protein is CASSLIKGAAGANVPTF.